The next 16 T cell receptor beta chains were all read from a single sample in a study of blood T cell repertoires in COVID-19. Profiling relied on immunoSEQ multiplex PCR, and the TCRdb table lists in-frame clones only, not all of them. The sample includes 250,000 to 300,000 clones, about 86% of them seen just once. Sequencing was carried out using peripheral blood. These receptor sequences come from a man older than 75 with acute or convalescent COVID-19.

This chain joins TRBV24-1 and TRBJ2-1; 8 bases align to TRBD2. Germline V CDR1 and CDR2: KGHDR, SFDVKD. CDR3 size: 15 residues. V was pared by 3 bases and J by 4 bases, with 4 bases of the junction left unmatched. In nucleotides, the CDR3 is TGTGCCACCAGTGATAGGAGCGGGAGTTACAATGAGCAGTTCTTC. Translation gives CATSDRSGSYNEQFF.

The chain uses TRBV5-1 and TRBJ2-3; maybe TRBD1 (6 bases). Trimming took off 5 bases at V and 1 base at J, with 14 bases between the two ends. Germline V gives CDR1 SGHRS, CDR2 YFSETQ. The CDR3 runs 15 residues. For the CDR3, the DNA is TGCGCCAGCAGTCACACAGGGCCCGGCACAGATACGCAGTATTTT. The encoded protein is CASSHTGPGTDTQYF.

This chain connects TRBV6-5 to TRBJ1-4; 9 nucleotides align to TRBD1. Germline CDR1 MNHEY, CDR2 SVGAGI. This CDR3 contains 15 residues. With V trimmed by 2 bases and J by 5 bases, 3 bases remained unmatched. The CDR3 DNA reads TGTGCCAGCAGTTACGGACAGGGGATCAATGAAAAACTGTTTTTT. It translates to CASSYGQGINEKLFF.

This chain links TRBV18 with TRBJ1-5; no definite D call. Trimming pared 2 bases from V and 0 bases from J, leaving 8 bases between. CDR1 KGHSH and CDR2 LQKENI come from the germline V gene. CDR3 length equals 15 residues. DNA for the CDR3: TGTGCCAGCTCACCAACCTCAGATAGCAATCAGCCCCAGCATTTT. It translates to CASSPTSDSNQPQHF.

The chain has TRBV11-2 and TRBJ2-1; D is uncertain. This CDR3 is 14 amino acids long. Germline V gives CDR1 SGHAT, CDR2 FQNNGV. Deletions cut 2 bases from V and 1 base from J, with 6 bases between. The CDR3, as DNA: TGTGCCAGCAGCTTAACGGGTTCCTACAATGAGCAGTTCTTC. Its protein product is CASSLTGSYNEQFF. Full variable domain (remainder filled in from reference TRBV11-2 and TRBJ2-1): EAGVAQSPRYKIIEKRQSVAFWCNPISGHATLYWYQQILGQGPKLLIQFQNNGVVDDSQLPKDRFSAERLKGVDSTLKIQPAKLEDSAVYLCASSLTGSYNEQFFGPGTRLTVL.

This chain uses TRBV2 with TRBJ2-5, with D maybe TRBD2 (6 bases). CDR1 is SNHLY, CDR2 FYNNEI, per germline. This CDR3 is 10 amino acids long. V shed 6 bases and J shed 9 bases, with 8 bases lying between them. CDR3 amino acids: CASRGEAQYF. The CDR3 nucleotides are TGTGCCAGCAGGGGGGAGGCCCAGTACTTC. The whole variable domain, remainder taken from reference TRBV2 and TRBJ2-5, is EPEVTQTPSHQVTQMGQEVILRCVPISNHLYFYWYRQILGQKVEFLVSFYNNEISEKSEIFDDQFSVERPDGSNFTLKIRSTKLEDSAMYFCASRGEAQYFGPGTRLLVL.

The CDR3 sequence is CASWTSAYEQYF. DNA of the CDR3: TGTGCCAGCTGGACTAGTGCCTACGAGCAGTACTTC. This chain links TRBV27 with TRBJ2-7, with 7 nucleotides matching TRBD2. This CDR3 spans 12 amino acids. Germline CDR1 and CDR2: MNHEY and SMNVEV (reference sequence). V was clipped by 8 bases and J by 2 bases; unmatched bases: 3.

The genes are TRBV5-1 and TRBJ1-2; 9 positions agree with TRBD1. The germline V gene has CDR1 SGHRS and CDR2 YFSETQ. The CDR3 runs to 15 residues. V lost 5 bases to trimming and J lost 0 bases; unmatched junction nucleotides: 5. Written as DNA, the CDR3 is TGCGCCAGCAGACTCACAGGGGGCGCTAACTATGGCTACACCTTC. Translated, it gives CASRLTGGANYGYTF.

The J gene is TRBJ1-5, the V gene TRBV28, with D unresolved. The V and J ends lost 1 base and 6 bases respectively, with 4 bases between them. This CDR3 region has 12 residues. CDR1 MDHEN and CDR2 SYDVKM come from the germline V gene. The CDR3 spells CASSLLIQPQHF. As DNA, the CDR3 is TGTGCCAGCAGTTTATTAATTCAGCCCCAGCATTTT.

The table lists this clone with a few counts. The chain is built from TRBV7-3 and TRBJ2-2, with D possibly being TRBD2 (5 bases). Germline lookup yields CDR1 SGHTA and CDR2 FQGTGA. CDR3 length equals 19 residues. Between the trimmed V and J ends, which lost 5 bases and 2 bases, there was a span of 24 bases. The CDR3 DNA reads as TGTGCCAGCAGCACTGGACCTTCTGGAGGCGTTCTTAACACCGGGGAGCTGTTTTTT. Protein product: CASSTGPSGGVLNTGELFF.

V and J are TRBV3-1 (or the pseudogene TRBV3-2) and TRBJ2-7; D is possibly TRBD2 (5 bases). The germline gives CDR1 LGHDT, CDR2 YNNKEL (reference sequence). This CDR3 region has 13 residues. The V end was cut by 4 bases, the J end by 4 bases, with 11 bases between. The CDR3 nucleotides are TGTGCCAGCAGCCCGTCGGGAAAGTACGAGCAGTACTTC. Its translation: CASSPSGKYEQYF.

The rearrangement uses TRBV10-3 and TRBJ2-3, with 9 nucleotides matching TRBD1. The CDR3 spans 14 residues. V shed 7 bases, J shed 6 bases, and the junction held 8 bases outside the gene matches. CDR1 is ENHRY, CDR2 SYGVKD, per germline. DNA of the CDR3: TGTGCCATCACAGAGGGGACAGGGTCCGATACGCAGTATTTT. Translated, it gives CAITEGTGSDTQYF.

This rearrangement joins TRBV27 to TRBJ2-7; 7 positions agree with TRBD1. Germline assignment: CDR1 MNHEY and CDR2 SMNVEV (reference sequence). V dropped 5 bases and J dropped 4; count of bases not matched to a gene: 11. The CDR3 runs to 15 residues. As DNA, the CDR3 is TGTGCCAGCAGTGATCCAGGGGGAACCTTATACGAGCAGTACTTC. It yields the protein CASSDPGGTLYEQYF.

This chain joins TRBV7-8 and TRBJ1-3; D gene ambiguous. Germline V lookup: CDR1 SGHVS, CDR2 FQNEAQ. The CDR3 is made up of 15 amino acids. Trimming removed 1 base from V and 2 bases from J, with 9 bases in between. The CDR3, as DNA: TGTGCCAGCAGCTTAGTAAAGGGAGCTGGAAACACCATATATTTT. This sequence encodes CASSLVKGAGNTIYF.

With regard to this clone: Within the sample, other DNA sequences also encode this same CDR3. The V and J genes are TRBV12-3 or TRBV12-4 and TRBJ2-7, with TRBD1 as a possible D gene (5 bases). The V end was cut by 5 bases, the J end by 3 bases, with 8 bases between. There are 12 residues in the CDR3. The CDR3 DNA follows: TGTGCCAGCAGTCCAGGGCTCTACGAGCAGTACTTC. Its translation: CASSPGLYEQYF.

The chain employs TRBV7-2 and TRBJ2-7; 14 bases are a match to TRBD2. The CDR3 is 19 residues long. The V segment lost 5 bases and the J segment 4 bases; nucleotides outside the gene matches: 16. CDR1 and CDR2 (germline): SGHTA, FQGNSA. The CDR3 bases are TGTGCCAGCAGCCCGATGGGACTAGCGGGAGTCGGCCCGGGTTACGAGCAGTACTTC. Protein product: CASSPMGLAGVGPGYEQYF.